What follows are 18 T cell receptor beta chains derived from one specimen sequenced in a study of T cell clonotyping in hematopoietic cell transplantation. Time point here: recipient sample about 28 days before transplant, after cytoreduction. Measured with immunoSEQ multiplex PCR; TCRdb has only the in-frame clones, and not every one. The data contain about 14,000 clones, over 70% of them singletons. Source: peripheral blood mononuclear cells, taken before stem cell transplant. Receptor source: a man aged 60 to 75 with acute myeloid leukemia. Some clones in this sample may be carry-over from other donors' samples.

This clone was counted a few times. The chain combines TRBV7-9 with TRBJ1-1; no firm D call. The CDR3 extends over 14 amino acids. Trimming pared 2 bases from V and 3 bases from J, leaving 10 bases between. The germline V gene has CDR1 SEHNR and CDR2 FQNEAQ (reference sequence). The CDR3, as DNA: TGTGCCAGCAGCTTAAATTCTGTGGACACTGAAGCTTTCTTT. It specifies CASSLNSVDTEAFF.

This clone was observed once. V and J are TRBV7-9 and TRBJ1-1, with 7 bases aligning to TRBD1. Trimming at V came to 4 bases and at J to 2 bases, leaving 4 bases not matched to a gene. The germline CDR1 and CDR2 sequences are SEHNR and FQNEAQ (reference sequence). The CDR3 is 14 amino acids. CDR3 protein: CASSSGTVNTEAFF. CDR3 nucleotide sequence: TGTGCCAGCAGCTCCGGGACAGTAAACACTGAAGCTTTCTTT. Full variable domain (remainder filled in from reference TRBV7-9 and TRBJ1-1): DTGVSQNPRHKITKRGQNVTFRCDPISEHNRLYWYRQTLGQGPEFLTYFQNEAQLEKSRLLSDRFSAERPKGSFSTLEIQRTEQGDSAMYLCASSSGTVNTEAFFGQGTRLTVV.

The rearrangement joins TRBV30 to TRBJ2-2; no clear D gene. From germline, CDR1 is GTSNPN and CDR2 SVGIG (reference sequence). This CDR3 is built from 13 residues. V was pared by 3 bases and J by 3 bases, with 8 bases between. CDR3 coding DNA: TGTGCCTGGAGAGGGTATTACACCGGGGAGCTGTTTTTT. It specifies CAWRGYYTGELFF.

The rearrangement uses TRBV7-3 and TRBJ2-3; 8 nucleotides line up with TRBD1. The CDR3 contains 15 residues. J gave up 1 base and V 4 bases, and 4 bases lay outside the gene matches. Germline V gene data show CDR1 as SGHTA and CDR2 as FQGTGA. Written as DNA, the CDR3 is TGTGCCAGCAGCTACCAGGGGGCTCGCACAGATACGCAGTATTTT. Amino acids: CASSYQGARTDTQYF.

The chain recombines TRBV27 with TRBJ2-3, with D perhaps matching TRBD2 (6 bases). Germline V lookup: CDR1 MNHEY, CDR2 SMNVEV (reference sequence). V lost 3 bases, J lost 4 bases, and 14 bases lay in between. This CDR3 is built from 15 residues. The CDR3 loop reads CASSFISGVPDTQYF. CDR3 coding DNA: TGTGCCAGCAGTTTTATCTCGGGGGTCCCAGATACGCAGTATTTT.

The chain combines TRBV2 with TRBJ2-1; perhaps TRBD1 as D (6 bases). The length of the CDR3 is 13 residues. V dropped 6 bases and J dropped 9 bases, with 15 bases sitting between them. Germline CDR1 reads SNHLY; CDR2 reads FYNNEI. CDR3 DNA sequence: TGTGCCAGCAGGGAAACAGGGTCAGGTGAGCAGTTCTTC. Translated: CASRETGSGEQFF.

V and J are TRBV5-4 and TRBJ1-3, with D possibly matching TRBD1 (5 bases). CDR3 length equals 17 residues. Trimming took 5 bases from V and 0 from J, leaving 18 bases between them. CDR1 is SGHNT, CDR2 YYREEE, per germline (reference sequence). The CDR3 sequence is CASSAGAGVSSGNTIYF. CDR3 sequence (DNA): TGTGCCAGCAGTGCCGGGGCCGGGGTGAGCTCTGGAAACACCATATATTTT.

The CDR3: CASSPSLNTEAFF. The CDR3, as DNA: TGTGCCAGTAGCCCCAGTTTAAACACTGAAGCTTTCTTT. The rearrangement joins TRBV19 to TRBJ1-1; D remains unclear. The V and J ends lost 6 bases and 2 bases respectively, with 10 bases between them. This CDR3 spans 13 amino acids. Germline CDR1 is LNHDA and CDR2 is SQIVND (reference sequence). Looking up the rest from reference TRBV19 and TRBJ1-1 gives the full variable domain: DGGITQSPKYLFRKEGQNVTLSCEQNLNHDAMYWYRQDPGQGLRLIYYSQIVNDFQKGDIAEGYSVSREKKESFPLTVTSAQKNPTAFYLCASSPSLNTEAFFGQGTRLTVV.

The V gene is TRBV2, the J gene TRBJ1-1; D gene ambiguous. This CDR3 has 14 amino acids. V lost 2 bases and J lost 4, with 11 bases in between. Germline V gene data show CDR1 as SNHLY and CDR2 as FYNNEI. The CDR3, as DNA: TGTGCCAGCAGTGAACAGGAGTGGGGCACTGAAGCTTTCTTT. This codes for CASSEQEWGTEAFF.

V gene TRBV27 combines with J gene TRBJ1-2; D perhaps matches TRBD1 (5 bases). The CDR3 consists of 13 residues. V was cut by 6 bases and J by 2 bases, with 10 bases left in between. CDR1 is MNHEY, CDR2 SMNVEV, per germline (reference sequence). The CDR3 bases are TGTGCCAGCAGCCAGACAGCGAACTATGGCTACACCTTC. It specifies CASSQTANYGYTF.

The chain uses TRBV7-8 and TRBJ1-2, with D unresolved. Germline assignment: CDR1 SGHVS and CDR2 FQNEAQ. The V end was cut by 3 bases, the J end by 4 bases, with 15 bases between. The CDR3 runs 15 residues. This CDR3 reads CASSLQLGDFYGYTF. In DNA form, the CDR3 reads TGTGCCAGCAGCTTGCAACTCGGGGATTTCTATGGCTACACCTTC.

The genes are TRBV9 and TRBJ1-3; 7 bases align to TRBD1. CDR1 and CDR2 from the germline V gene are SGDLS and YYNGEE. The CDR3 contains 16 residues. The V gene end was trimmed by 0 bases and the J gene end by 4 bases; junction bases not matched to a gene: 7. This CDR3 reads CASSVGEGALGNTIYF. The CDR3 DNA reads TGTGCCAGCAGCGTAGGAGAGGGGGCGCTAGGAAACACCATATATTTT.

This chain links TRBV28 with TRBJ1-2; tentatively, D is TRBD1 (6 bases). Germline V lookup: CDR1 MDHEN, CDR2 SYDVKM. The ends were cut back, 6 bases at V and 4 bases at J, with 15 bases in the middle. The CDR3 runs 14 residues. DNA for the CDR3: TGTGCCAGCAGCGAACCGGGACAAGTCTATGGCTACACCTTC. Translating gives CASSEPGQVYGYTF.

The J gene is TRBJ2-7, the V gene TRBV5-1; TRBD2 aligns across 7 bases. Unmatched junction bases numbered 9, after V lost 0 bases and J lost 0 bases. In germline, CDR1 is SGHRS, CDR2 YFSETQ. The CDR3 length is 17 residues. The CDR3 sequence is CASSLALGGTRSYEQYF. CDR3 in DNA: TGCGCCAGCAGCTTGGCCCTCGGGGGGACTCGCTCCTACGAGCAGTACTTC.

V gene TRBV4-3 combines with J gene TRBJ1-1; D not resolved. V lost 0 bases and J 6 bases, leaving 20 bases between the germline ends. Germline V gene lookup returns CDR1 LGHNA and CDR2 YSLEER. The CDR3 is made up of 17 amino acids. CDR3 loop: CASSQDWTGIVASEAFF. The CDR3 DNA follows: TGCGCCAGCAGCCAAGATTGGACTGGCATTGTGGCGTCTGAAGCTTTCTTT.

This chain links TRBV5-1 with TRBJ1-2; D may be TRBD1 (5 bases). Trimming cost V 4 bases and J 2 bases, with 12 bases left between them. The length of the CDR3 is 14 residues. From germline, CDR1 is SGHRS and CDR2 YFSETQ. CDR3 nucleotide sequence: TGCGCCAGCAGCGGCCTCACAGGAAACTATGGCTACACCTTC. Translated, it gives CASSGLTGNYGYTF.

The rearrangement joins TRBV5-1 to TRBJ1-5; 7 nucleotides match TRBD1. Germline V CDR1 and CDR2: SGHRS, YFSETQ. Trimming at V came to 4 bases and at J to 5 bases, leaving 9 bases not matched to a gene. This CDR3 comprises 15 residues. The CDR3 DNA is TGCGCCAGCAGCACCGACGGGACAGATTATCAGCCCCAGCATTTT. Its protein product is CASSTDGTDYQPQHF. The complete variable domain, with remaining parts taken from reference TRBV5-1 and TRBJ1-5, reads KAGVTQTPRYLIKTRGQQVTLSCSPISGHRSVSWYQQTPGQGLQFLFEYFSETQRNKGNFPGRFSGRQFSNSRSEMNVSTLELGDSALYLCASSTDGTDYQPQHFGDGTRLSIL.

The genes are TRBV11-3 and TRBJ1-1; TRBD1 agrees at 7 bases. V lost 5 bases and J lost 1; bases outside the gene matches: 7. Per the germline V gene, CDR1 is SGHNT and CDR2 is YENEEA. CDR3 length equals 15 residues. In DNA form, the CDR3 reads TGTGCCAGCAGCCCAGGGGGACAGAAGAACACTGAAGCTTTCTTT. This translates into CASSPGGQKNTEAFF.